This TCR beta chain appears in the sequencing data of a study of blood T cell repertoires in COVID-19. This clone was picked up a small number of times. Original handling: By means of reference gene primer amplification, nucleated cell counts were estimated. The method was immunoSEQ multiplex PCR; TCRdb's version includes in-frame clones alone and lacks a portion of them. Clone size and V and J calls were adopted from that table, with D and trimming inferred from the DNA. The sample comprises around 42,000 clones, 76% of which are singletons, and 8.5% to 9% rests with the top ten. V dropped 5 bases and J dropped 8 bases, with 10 bases sitting between them. CDR3 size: 12 residues.

This chain connects TRBV12-3 or TRBV12-4 to TRBJ2-4; TRBD2 is a possible D gene (5 bases). The clonotype was recovered from a man between 65 and 79 years old with active or convalescent COVID-19. Sample: peripheral blood. CDR3 loop: CASSPEGDIQYF. Written as DNA, the CDR3 is TGTGCCAGCAGTCCCGAGGGAGACATTCAGTACTTC.